This T cell receptor beta chain originates from a study of blood T cell repertoires in COVID-19. Libraries were prepared by immunoSEQ multiplex PCR; TCRdb keeps only in-frame clonotypes and omits some of them. The sample holds around 300,000 clones, roughly 90% seen once. Across about two dozen US areas, participants ranged in age from roughly 18 to 95 years. This TCR was recovered from a woman younger than 35 with acute COVID-19. The sample consisted of PBMCs or T cells enriched from blood (not recorded which).

The CDR3 here is CASSIFRDSNYGYTF. CDR3 bases: TGTGCCAGCAGCATATTCAGGGACAGTAACTATGGCTACACCTTC. This chain joins TRBV2 and TRBJ1-2; 7 bases align to TRBD1. V lost 6 bases, J lost 1 base, and 8 bases stayed unmatched. CDR1 SNHLY and CDR2 FYNNEI come from the germline V gene. The CDR3 is 15 amino acids.